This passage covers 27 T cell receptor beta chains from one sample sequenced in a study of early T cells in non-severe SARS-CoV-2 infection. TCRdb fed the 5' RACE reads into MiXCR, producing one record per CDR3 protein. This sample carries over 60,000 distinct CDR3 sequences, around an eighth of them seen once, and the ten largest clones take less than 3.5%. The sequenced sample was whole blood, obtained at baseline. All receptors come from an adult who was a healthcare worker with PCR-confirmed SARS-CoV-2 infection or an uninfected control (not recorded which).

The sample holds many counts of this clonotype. Here the CDR3 DNA reads TGCAGTCCAGCCGGGACCCTCTATGGCTACACCTTC. This gives the protein CSPAGTLYGYTF. The chain uses TRBV20-1 and TRBJ1-2; D may be TRBD1 (5 bases). V dropped 8 bases and J dropped 4 bases, with 14 bases sitting between them. Germline V CDR1 and CDR2: DFQATT, SNEGSKA (reference sequence). The CDR3 is made up of 12 amino acids.

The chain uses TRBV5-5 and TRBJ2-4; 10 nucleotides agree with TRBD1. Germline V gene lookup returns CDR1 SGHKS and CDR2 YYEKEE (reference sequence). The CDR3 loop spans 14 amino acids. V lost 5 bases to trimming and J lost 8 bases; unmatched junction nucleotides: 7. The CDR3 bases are TGTGCCAGCAGGCGACAGGGGGCGACGGACATTCAGTACTTC. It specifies CASRRQGATDIQYF.

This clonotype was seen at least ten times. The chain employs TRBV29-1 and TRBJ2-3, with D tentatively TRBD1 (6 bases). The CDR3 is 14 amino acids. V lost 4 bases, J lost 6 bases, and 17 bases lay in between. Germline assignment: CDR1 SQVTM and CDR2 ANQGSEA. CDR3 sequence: CSVASSTTGDTQYF. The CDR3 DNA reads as TGCAGCGTTGCCAGCTCTACTACAGGGGATACGCAGTATTTT.

CDR3 sequence (DNA): TGTGCCAGCAGCTACCATCGGAATGAGCAGTTCTTC. It encodes CASSYHRNEQFF. The chain carries TRBV12-3 or TRBV12-4 and TRBJ2-1; D call uncertain. CDR3 length: 12 amino acids. Trimming took off 6 bases at V and 7 bases at J, with 10 bases between the two ends.

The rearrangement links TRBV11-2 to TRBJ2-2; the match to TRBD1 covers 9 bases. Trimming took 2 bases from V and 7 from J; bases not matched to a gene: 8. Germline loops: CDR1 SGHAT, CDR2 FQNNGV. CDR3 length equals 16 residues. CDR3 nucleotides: TGTGCCAGCAGCTTAAGGGGACAGGGCTCGCTCGGGGAGCTGTTTTTT. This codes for CASSLRGQGSLGELFF.

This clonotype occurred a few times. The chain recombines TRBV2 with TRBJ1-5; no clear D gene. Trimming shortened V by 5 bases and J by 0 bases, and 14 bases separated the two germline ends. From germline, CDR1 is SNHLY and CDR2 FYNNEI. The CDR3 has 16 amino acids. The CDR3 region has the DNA TGTGCCAGCAGTCGTTTGGCTGGCGATAGCAATCAGCCCCAGCATTTT. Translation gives CASSRLAGDSNQPQHF.

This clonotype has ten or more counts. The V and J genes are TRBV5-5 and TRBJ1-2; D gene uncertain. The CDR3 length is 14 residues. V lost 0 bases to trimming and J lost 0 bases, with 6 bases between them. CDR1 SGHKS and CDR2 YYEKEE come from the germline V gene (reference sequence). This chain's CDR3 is CASSLGPPNYGYTF. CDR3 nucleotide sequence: TGTGCCAGCAGCTTGGGTCCGCCTAACTATGGCTACACCTTC.

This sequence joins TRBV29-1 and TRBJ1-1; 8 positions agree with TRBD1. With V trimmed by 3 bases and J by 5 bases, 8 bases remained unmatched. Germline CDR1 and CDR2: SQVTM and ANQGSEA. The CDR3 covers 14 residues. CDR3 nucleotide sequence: TGCAGCGTTGATGCAGGGGGCGCGGGGACTGAAGCTTTCTTT. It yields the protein CSVDAGGAGTEAFF.

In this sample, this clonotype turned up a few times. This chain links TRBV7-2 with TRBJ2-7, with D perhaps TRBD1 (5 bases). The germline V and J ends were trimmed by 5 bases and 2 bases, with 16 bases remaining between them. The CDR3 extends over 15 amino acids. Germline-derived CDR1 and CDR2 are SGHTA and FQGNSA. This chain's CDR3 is CASSPMGPVAYEQYF. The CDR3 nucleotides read TGTGCCAGCAGCCCAATGGGGCCTGTGGCCTACGAGCAGTACTTC.

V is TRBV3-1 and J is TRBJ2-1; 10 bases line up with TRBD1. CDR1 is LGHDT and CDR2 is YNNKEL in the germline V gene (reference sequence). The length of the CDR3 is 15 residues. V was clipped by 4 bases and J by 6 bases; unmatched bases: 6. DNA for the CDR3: TGTGCCAGCAGCCCCCGGGACAGGGGCACCAATGAGCAGTTCTTC. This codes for CASSPRDRGTNEQFF.

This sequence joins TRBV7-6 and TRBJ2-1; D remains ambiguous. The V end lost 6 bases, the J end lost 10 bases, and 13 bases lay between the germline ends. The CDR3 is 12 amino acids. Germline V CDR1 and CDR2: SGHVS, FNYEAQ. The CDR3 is CASRPQIGEQFF. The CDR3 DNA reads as TGTGCCAGCAGGCCGCAGATCGGAGAGCAGTTCTTC.

The CDR3 loop reads CSALTSPSSHTQYF. CDR3 sequence (DNA): TGCAGTGCACTGACTAGTCCTTCGTCTCATACGCAGTATTTT. V gene TRBV20-1 combines with J gene TRBJ2-3; tentative D call: TRBD2 (6 bases). Germline V gives CDR1 DFQATT, CDR2 SNEGSKA (reference sequence). V lost 6 bases and J 7 bases, leaving 20 bases between the germline ends. The CDR3 covers 14 residues.

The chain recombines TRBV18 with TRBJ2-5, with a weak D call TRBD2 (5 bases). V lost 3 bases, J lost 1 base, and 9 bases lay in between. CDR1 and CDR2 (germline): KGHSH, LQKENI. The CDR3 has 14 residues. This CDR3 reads CASSPGVIQETQYF. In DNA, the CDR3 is TGTGCCAGCTCACCGGGAGTTATCCAAGAGACCCAGTACTTC.

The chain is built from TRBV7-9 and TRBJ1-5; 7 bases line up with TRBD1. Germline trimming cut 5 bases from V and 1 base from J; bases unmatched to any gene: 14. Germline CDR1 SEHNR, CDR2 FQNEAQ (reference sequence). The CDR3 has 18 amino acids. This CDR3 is CASSPQPSRQGSNQPQHF. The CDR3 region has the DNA TGTGCCAGCAGCCCCCAACCCTCGAGACAGGGCAGCAATCAGCCCCAGCATTTT.

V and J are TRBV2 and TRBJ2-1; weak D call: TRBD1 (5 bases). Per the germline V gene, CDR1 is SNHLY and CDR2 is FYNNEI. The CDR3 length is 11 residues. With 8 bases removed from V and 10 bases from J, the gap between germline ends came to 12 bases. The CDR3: CASSGWAEQFF. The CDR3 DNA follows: TGTGCCAGCTCAGGGTGGGCAGAGCAGTTCTTC.

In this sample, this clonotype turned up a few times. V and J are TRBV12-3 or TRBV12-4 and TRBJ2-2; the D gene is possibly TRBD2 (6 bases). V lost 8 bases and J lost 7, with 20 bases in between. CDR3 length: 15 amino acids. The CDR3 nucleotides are TGTGCCAGCGCCCTGGGACTTGCTAATATCGGGGAGCTGTTTTTT. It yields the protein CASALGLANIGELFF.

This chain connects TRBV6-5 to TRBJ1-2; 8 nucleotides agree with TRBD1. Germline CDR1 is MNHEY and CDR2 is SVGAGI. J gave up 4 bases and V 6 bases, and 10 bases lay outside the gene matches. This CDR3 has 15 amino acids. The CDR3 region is CASSNDRGESYGYTF. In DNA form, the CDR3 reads TGTGCCAGCAGCAACGACAGGGGAGAGAGCTATGGCTACACCTTC.

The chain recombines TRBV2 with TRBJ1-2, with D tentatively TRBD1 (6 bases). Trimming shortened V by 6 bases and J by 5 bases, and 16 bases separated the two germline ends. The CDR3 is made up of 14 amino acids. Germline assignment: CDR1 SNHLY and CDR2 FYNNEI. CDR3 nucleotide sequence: TGTGCCAGCAGAAAAAACAGGGAGTCGTATGGCTACACCTTC. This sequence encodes CASRKNRESYGYTF.

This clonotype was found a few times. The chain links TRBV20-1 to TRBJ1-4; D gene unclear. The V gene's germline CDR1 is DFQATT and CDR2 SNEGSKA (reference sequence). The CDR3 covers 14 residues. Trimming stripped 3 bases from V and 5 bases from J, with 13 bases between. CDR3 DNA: TGCAGTGCTAGCCGGGCAGGAGCGAATGAAAAACTGTTTTTT. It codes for CSASRAGANEKLFF.

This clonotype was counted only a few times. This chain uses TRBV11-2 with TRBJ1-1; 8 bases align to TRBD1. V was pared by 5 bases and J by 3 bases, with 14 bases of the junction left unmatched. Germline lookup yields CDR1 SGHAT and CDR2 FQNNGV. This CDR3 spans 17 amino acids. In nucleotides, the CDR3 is TGTGCCAGCAGCGCCGGGCAGGGGGCGTATCGGGACACTGAAGCTTTCTTT. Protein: CASSAGQGAYRDTEAFF. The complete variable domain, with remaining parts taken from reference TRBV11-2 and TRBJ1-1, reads EAGVAQSPRYKIIEKRQSVAFWCNPISGHATLYWYQQILGQGPKLLIQFQNNGVVDDSQLPKDRFSAERLKGVDSTLKIQPAKLEDSAVYLCASSAGQGAYRDTEAFFGQGTRLTVV.

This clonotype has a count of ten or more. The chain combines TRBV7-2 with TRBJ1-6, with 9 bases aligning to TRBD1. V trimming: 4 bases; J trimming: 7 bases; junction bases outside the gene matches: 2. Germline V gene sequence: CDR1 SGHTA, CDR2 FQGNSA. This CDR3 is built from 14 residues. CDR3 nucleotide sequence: TGTGCCAGCAGCTACGGACAGGGGAATTCACCCCTCCACTTT. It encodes CASSYGQGNSPLHF.

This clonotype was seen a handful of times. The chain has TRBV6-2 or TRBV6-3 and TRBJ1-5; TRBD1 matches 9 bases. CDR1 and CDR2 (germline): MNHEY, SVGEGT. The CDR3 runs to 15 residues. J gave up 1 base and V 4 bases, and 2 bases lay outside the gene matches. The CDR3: CASSWDRVSNQPQHF. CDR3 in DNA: TGTGCCAGCAGTTGGGACAGGGTGAGCAATCAGCCCCAGCATTTT.

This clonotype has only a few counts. DNA for the CDR3: TGTGCCAGCAGTTACCCGGGACAGGGAAACACTGAAGCTTTCTTT. This codes for CASSYPGQGNTEAFF. This chain links TRBV6-2 or TRBV6-3 with TRBJ1-1; 9 bases are a match to TRBD1. This CDR3 has 15 amino acids. The V gene end was trimmed by 2 bases and the J gene end by 2 bases; junction bases not matched to a gene: 3. Germline lookup yields CDR1 MNHEY and CDR2 SVGEGT.

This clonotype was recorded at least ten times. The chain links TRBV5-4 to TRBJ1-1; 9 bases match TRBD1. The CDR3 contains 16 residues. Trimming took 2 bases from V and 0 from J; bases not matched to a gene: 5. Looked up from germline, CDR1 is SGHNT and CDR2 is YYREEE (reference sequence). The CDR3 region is CASSLDRGTLNTEAFF. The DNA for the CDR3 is TGTGCCAGCAGCTTAGACAGGGGGACCCTGAACACTGAAGCTTTCTTT.

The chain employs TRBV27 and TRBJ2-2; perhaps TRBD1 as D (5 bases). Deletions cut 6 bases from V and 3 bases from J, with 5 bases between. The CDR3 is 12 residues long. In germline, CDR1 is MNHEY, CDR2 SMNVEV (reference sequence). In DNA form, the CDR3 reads TGTGCCAGCAGGACAGACACCGGGGAGCTGTTTTTT. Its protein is CASRTDTGELFF.

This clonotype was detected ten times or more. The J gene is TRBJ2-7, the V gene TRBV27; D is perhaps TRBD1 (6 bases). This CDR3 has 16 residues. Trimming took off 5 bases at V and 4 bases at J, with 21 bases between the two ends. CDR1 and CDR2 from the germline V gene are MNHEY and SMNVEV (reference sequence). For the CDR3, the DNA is TGTGCCAGCAGTCCGCCTAGGAAGACAGGCGGATACGAGCAGTACTTC. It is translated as CASSPPRKTGGYEQYF.

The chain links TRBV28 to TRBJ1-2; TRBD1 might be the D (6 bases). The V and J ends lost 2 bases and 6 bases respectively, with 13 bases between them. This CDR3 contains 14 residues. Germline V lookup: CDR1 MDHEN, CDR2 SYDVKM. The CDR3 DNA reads TGTGCCAGCAGTTTAGTGTGGCAGGGGCATGGCTACACCTTC. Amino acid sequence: CASSLVWQGHGYTF.